Sequencing of this TCR beta chain was carried out in a study of tumor-infiltrating lymphocytes in primary liver carcinoma. On the study more broadly: Roughly 3.65 to 8 million productive TCRbeta reads were obtained per sample, with similar numbers across tissue types.

Germline V lookup: CDR1 SGHAT, CDR2 FQNNGV. V gave up 8 bases and J gave up 2 bases, with 17 bases separating them. The CDR3 spans 15 residues. Starting from approximately 500 ng of total RNA, TCR beta cDNA was produced with a primer in the constant region. Library construction for TCR beta comprised three nested multiplex PCR rounds performed with slightly modified ARM-PCR. Both of the initial two PCR rounds ran for 10 cycles and employed TRBV1-TRBV30 forward primers alongside a C-beta reverse primer. Via MiXCR, TCRdb re-called the multiplex PCR reads, giving one row per CDR3 protein. The sample holds more than 55,000 distinct CDR3 sequences, 65% to 80% seen once. Unsorted bulk tissue (about 20-32 mg) underwent RNA and DNA co-extraction.

This clonotype was obtained from a man aged 40-49 years with primary liver carcinoma and hepatitis B virus infection. Sequencing was performed on liver tumor tissue from sampling region 2. Subset: tumor region T2, inferior pole. The chain combines TRBV11-2 with TRBJ2-3; D gene unclear. CDR3 nucleotide sequence: TGTGCCAGCCGACTGGAAAGGGATTTCACAGATACGCAGTATTTT. Translation gives CASRLERDFTDTQYF. Using reference TRBV11-2 and TRBJ2-3 for the parts outside the CDR3, the full variable domain is EAGVAQSPRYKIIEKRQSVAFWCNPISGHATLYWYQQILGQGPKLLIQFQNNGVVDDSQLPKDRFSAERLKGVDSTLKIQPAKLEDSAVYLCASRLERDFTDTQYFGPGTRLTVL.